The 28 T cell receptor beta chains reported below all come from one sample, sequenced in a study of blood T cell repertoires in COVID-19. The assay was immunoSEQ multiplex PCR, and TCRdb's table has in-frame clones only and misses some. The sample has about 50,000 clones, roughly four fifths seen once; the top ten hold around 10%. The sequenced sample consisted of peripheral blood. The receptors were gathered from a man between 60 and 75 years old with acute or convalescent COVID-19.

This rearrangement joins TRBV3-1 (or the pseudogene TRBV3-2) to TRBJ2-6; D call uncertain. Germline assignment: CDR1 LGHDT and CDR2 YNNKEL (reference sequence). The V and J ends lost 7 bases and 0 bases respectively, with 7 bases between them. The CDR3 totals 14 residues. The CDR3 DNA is TGTGCCAGCAACTGGTTCTCTGGGGCCAACGTCCTGACTTTC. Protein product: CASNWFSGANVLTF.

This chain uses TRBV19 with TRBJ2-1; 8 positions agree with TRBD2. V lost 3 bases and J lost 6; bases outside the gene matches: 7. Germline values: CDR1 LNHDA, CDR2 SQIVND (reference sequence). The CDR3 spans 15 residues. CDR3: CASSIDGGATNEQFF. CDR3 nucleotide sequence: TGTGCCAGTAGTATTGACGGGGGGGCTACCAATGAGCAGTTCTTC.

V gene TRBV10-3 combines with J gene TRBJ2-7; a possible D gene is TRBD1 (6 bases). The CDR3 is 16 residues long. Between the trimmed V and J ends, which lost 3 bases and 2 bases, there was a span of 17 bases. Per the germline V gene, CDR1 is ENHRY and CDR2 is SYGVKD. The CDR3 loop reads CAISDLWTADTYEQYF. CDR3 sequence (DNA): TGTGCCATCAGTGATCTCTGGACAGCAGACACCTACGAGCAGTACTTC.

The V and J genes are TRBV10-2 and TRBJ1-2; maybe TRBD1 (5 bases). The ends were cut back, 1 base at V and 7 bases at J, with 10 bases in the middle. This CDR3 comprises 13 residues. Looked up from germline, CDR1 is WSHSY and CDR2 is SAAADI. The CDR3 DNA reads TGCGCCAGCAGTGAGTGGGGGGGTGGTGGCTACACCTTC. It is translated as CASSEWGGGGYTF.

CDR3: CASSLGLAGSDTQYF. The CDR3 DNA reads TGTGCCAGCAGCCTCGGACTAGCGGGGTCAGATACGCAGTATTTT. V and J are TRBV5-8 and TRBJ2-3; the match to TRBD2 covers 12 bases. V dropped 4 bases and J dropped 4; count of bases not matched to a gene: 4. CDR1 and CDR2 from the germline V gene are SGHTS and YDEGEE. CDR3 length: 15 amino acids.

The CDR3, as DNA: TGTGCCAGCAGCTTAGCGCTCGGGGGTTTCCAAGAGACCCAGTACTTC. It encodes CASSLALGGFQETQYF. The chain combines TRBV7-9 with TRBJ2-5; weak D call: TRBD2 (6 bases). The V and J ends lost 0 bases and 1 base respectively, with 12 bases between them. The CDR3 has 16 residues. CDR1 and CDR2 from the germline V gene are SEHNR and FQNEAQ (reference sequence).

This chain uses TRBV30 with TRBJ1-2; D ambiguous. The CDR3 sequence is 15 residues long. The germline gives CDR1 GTSNPN, CDR2 SVGIG (reference sequence). V was trimmed by 3 bases and J by 2 bases, leaving 16 bases between them. This CDR3 is CAWSSWAYPNYGYTF. The DNA of the CDR3 is TGTGCCTGGAGCTCTTGGGCATACCCGAACTATGGCTACACCTTC.

This rearrangement joins TRBV6-2 or TRBV6-3 to TRBJ1-5; unclear D gene. Trimming pared 7 bases from V and 4 bases from J, leaving 17 bases between. The CDR3 is 15 residues long. Germline CDR1 is MNHEY and CDR2 is SVGEGT. CDR3 protein: CASTPSWSLNQPQHF. In DNA, the CDR3 is TGTGCCAGCACCCCTAGTTGGAGCTTGAATCAGCCCCAGCATTTT.

The gene calls are TRBV19 and TRBJ1-6, with D unclear. In germline, CDR1 is LNHDA, CDR2 SQIVND (reference sequence). CDR3 length: 16 amino acids. Trimming cost V 5 bases and J 9 bases, with 20 bases left between them. The CDR3: CASSAARLSQPSPLHF. CDR3 DNA: TGTGCCAGTAGTGCCGCCAGGCTATCTCAACCTTCACCCCTCCACTTT. Together with reference TRBV19 and TRBJ1-6, the CDR3 gives the full variable domain: DGGITQSPKYLFRKEGQNVTLSCEQNLNHDAMYWYRQDPGQGLRLIYYSQIVNDFQKGDIAEGYSVSREKKESFPLTVTSAQKNPTAFYLCASSAARLSQPSPLHFGNGTRLTVT.

The chain is built from TRBV5-8 and TRBJ2-4; 9 nucleotides line up with TRBD1. The CDR3 runs 16 residues. The germline V gene encodes CDR1 SGHTS and CDR2 YDEGEE. The junction had 8 bases not matched to a gene; V was cut back by 5 bases and J by 2 bases. This chain's CDR3 is CASSRGQGRTKNIQYF. CDR3 nucleotide sequence: TGTGCCAGCAGTCGGGGACAGGGTAGAACCAAAAACATTCAGTACTTC.

The chain recombines TRBV18 with TRBJ1-1; D ambiguous. The germline CDR1 and CDR2 sequences are KGHSH and LQKENI. V was cut by 0 bases and J by 0 bases, with 8 bases left in between. The CDR3 is 15 residues long. The CDR3 DNA follows: TGTGCCAGCTCACCACCGAACTCCGTGAACACTGAAGCTTTCTTT. The encoded protein is CASSPPNSVNTEAFF.

The rearrangement links TRBV9 to TRBJ2-2, with 8 positions matching TRBD1. V dropped 3 bases and J dropped 6; count of bases not matched to a gene: 4. CDR3 size: 14 residues. Germline V CDR1 and CDR2: SGDLS, YYNGEE. The CDR3 loop is CASSAGGRPGELFF. The CDR3 DNA is TGTGCCAGCAGCGCAGGGGGCCGACCCGGGGAGCTGTTTTTT.

This clone showed up just once. This chain joins TRBV20-1 and TRBJ2-3; 9 nucleotides line up with TRBD1. Germline lookup yields CDR1 DFQATT and CDR2 SNEGSKA (reference sequence). This CDR3 is 14 amino acids long. J gave up 4 bases and V 3 bases, and 5 bases lay outside the gene matches. This CDR3 is CSASRGTGPDTQYF. The CDR3, as DNA: TGCAGTGCTAGTAGGGGGACAGGGCCAGATACGCAGTATTTT.

The chain joins TRBV28 to TRBJ1-3; weak D call: TRBD1 (6 bases). Germline V lookup: CDR1 MDHEN, CDR2 SYDVKM. The CDR3 length is 15 residues. Trimming removed 5 bases at V and 2 bases at J, with 13 bases between. The CDR3 DNA is TGTGCCAGCAGTATGTGGGACAAGACTGGAAACACCATATATTTT. Protein product: CASSMWDKTGNTIYF.

This clone occurred a few times. The genes are TRBV5-4 and TRBJ2-5; 12 bases map to TRBD2. V lost 2 bases, J lost 4 bases, and 3 bases stayed unmatched. The length of the CDR3 is 15 residues. Germline V gene sequence: CDR1 SGHNT, CDR2 YYREEE (reference sequence). CDR3 nucleotides: TGTGCCAGCAGCTTCGGACTAGCGGGGACAGAGACCCAGTACTTC. Translated, it gives CASSFGLAGTETQYF.

The chain is built from TRBV19 and TRBJ1-2, with a weak D call TRBD1 (6 bases). The CDR3 covers 15 residues. Germline V gene lookup returns CDR1 LNHDA and CDR2 SQIVND (reference sequence). Trimming removed 9 bases from V and 0 bases from J, with 17 bases in between. Written as DNA, the CDR3 is TGTGCCAGCAAGGATAGGACAGATTCTAACTATGGCTACACCTTC. This encodes CASKDRTDSNYGYTF. Full variable domain (outside the CDR3, taken from reference TRBV19 and TRBJ1-2): DGGITQSPKYLFRKEGQNVTLSCEQNLNHDAMYWYRQDPGQGLRLIYYSQIVNDFQKGDIAEGYSVSREKKESFPLTVTSAQKNPTAFYLCASKDRTDSNYGYTFGSGTRLTVV.

This clone has a single count. This sequence joins TRBV27 and TRBJ1-2, with D maybe TRBD1 (6 bases). Germline CDR1 is MNHEY and CDR2 is SMNVEV (reference sequence). Trimming left V 5 bases short and J 1 base short, with 17 bases between. The length of the CDR3 is 16 residues. CDR3: CASSPSAGAYNYGYTF. In DNA, the CDR3 is TGTGCCAGCAGTCCCAGCGCAGGGGCCTATAACTATGGCTACACCTTC.

The V gene is TRBV30, the J gene TRBJ1-6, with 7 bases lining up with TRBD1. Germline V lookup: CDR1 GTSNPN, CDR2 SVGIG (reference sequence). With V trimmed by 3 bases and J by 11 bases, 10 bases remained unmatched. The CDR3 runs 14 residues. The CDR3 sequence: CAWSPTGVGPPLHF. CDR3 nucleotide sequence: TGTGCCTGGAGCCCCACAGGGGTTGGTCCACCCCTCCACTTT. Full variable domain (missing parts from reference TRBV30 and TRBJ1-6): SQTIHQWPATLVQPVGSPLSLECTVEGTSNPNLYWYRQAAGRGLQLLFYSVGIGQISSEVPQNLSASRPQDRQFILSSKKLLLSDSGFYLCAWSPTGVGPPLHFGNGTRLTVT.

The chain recombines TRBV19 with TRBJ2-5; tentative D call: TRBD1 (5 bases). V was pared by 3 bases and J by 5 bases, with 10 bases between. There are 13 residues in the CDR3. Germline values: CDR1 LNHDA, CDR2 SQIVND (reference sequence). As DNA, the CDR3 is TGTGCCAGTAGTATTAGGGGATGGGAGACCCAGTACTTC. Protein sequence: CASSIRGWETQYF.

The J gene is TRBJ1-2, the V gene TRBV4-1; 8 bases match TRBD1. The V segment lost 4 bases and the J segment 0 bases; nucleotides outside the gene matches: 4. CDR1 and CDR2 from the germline V gene are MGHRA and YSYEKL. The CDR3 has 15 amino acids. CDR3 loop: CASSRGQGANYGYTF. The CDR3 nucleotides read TGCGCCAGCAGCCGAGGACAGGGAGCTAACTATGGCTACACCTTC.

The rearrangement links TRBV28 to TRBJ1-3; 7 nucleotides line up with TRBD1. Germline-derived CDR1 and CDR2 are MDHEN and SYDVKM. Trimming removed 5 bases from V and 2 bases from J; junction bases left unmatched: 6. The CDR3 has 15 residues. This CDR3 is CASSPWDSTGNTIYF. CDR3 nucleotide sequence: TGTGCCAGCAGTCCCTGGGACAGTACTGGAAACACCATATATTTT.

This clone was detected a few times. This sequence joins TRBV19 and TRBJ1-5; D possibly corresponds to TRBD1 (5 bases). This CDR3 region has 13 residues. Deletions cut 7 bases from V and 7 bases from J, with 14 bases between. Germline V gene sequence: CDR1 LNHDA, CDR2 SQIVND (reference sequence). The CDR3, as DNA: TGTGCCAGTAAAGGCCAGGGCGGACAGCCCCAGCATTTT. Translation gives CASKGQGGQPQHF.

This clone was recorded a few times. V gene TRBV4-3 combines with J gene TRBJ2-7; tentatively, D is TRBD2 (6 bases). The V gene's germline CDR1 is LGHNA and CDR2 YSLEER. This CDR3 is 15 amino acids long. Trimming took 4 bases from V and 0 from J, leaving 13 bases between them. The CDR3 here is CASSREAGRSYEQYF. CDR3 DNA sequence: TGCGCCAGCAGCCGGGAGGCAGGGCGCTCCTACGAGCAGTACTTC.

The chain carries TRBV9 and TRBJ1-2; D gene ambiguous. V lost 0 bases and J lost 7, with 10 bases in between. Germline CDR1 SGDLS, CDR2 YYNGEE. CDR3 size: 13 residues. CDR3 loop: CASSVVAGLGYTF. CDR3 DNA: TGTGCCAGCAGCGTAGTGGCAGGCCTTGGCTACACCTTC.

V gene TRBV7-3 combines with J gene TRBJ2-3, with a tentative D call TRBD2 (6 bases). The CDR3 is made up of 14 amino acids. Germline V lookup: CDR1 SGHTA, CDR2 FQGTGA. V was clipped by 5 bases and J by 4 bases, with 13 bases between them. The CDR3 region has the DNA TGTGCCAGCAGCAAAAAGGGGACTCCAGATACGCAGTATTTT. Translated: CASSKKGTPDTQYF.

The chain links TRBV2 to TRBJ2-3; weak D call: TRBD2 (6 bases). Trimming cost V 0 bases and J 2 bases, with 9 bases left between them. CDR1 and CDR2 (germline): SNHLY, FYNNEI. The CDR3 has 15 residues. The CDR3 spells CASSEAGTFTDTQYF. CDR3 nucleotide sequence: TGTGCCAGCAGTGAAGCGGGGACTTTCACAGATACGCAGTATTTT. Together with reference TRBV2 and TRBJ2-3, the CDR3 gives the full variable domain: EPEVTQTPSHQVTQMGQEVILRCVPISNHLYFYWYRQILGQKVEFLVSFYNNEISEKSEIFDDQFSVERPDGSNFTLKIRSTKLEDSAMYFCASSEAGTFTDTQYFGPGTRLTVL.

V and J are TRBV19 and TRBJ1-2, with 9 bases aligning to TRBD1. V was clipped by 4 bases and J by 10 bases; unmatched bases: 13. CDR3 length: 15 residues. Looked up from germline, CDR1 is LNHDA and CDR2 is SQIVND (reference sequence). The CDR3 bases are TGTGCCAGTAGTACGGGACCGGGACAGGGTTTCGTCTACACCTTC. Protein: CASSTGPGQGFVYTF.

The chain uses TRBV19 and TRBJ1-6; 11 nucleotides agree with TRBD1. With V trimmed by 5 bases and J by 8 bases, 8 bases remained unmatched. CDR1 LNHDA and CDR2 SQIVND come from the germline V gene (reference sequence). The CDR3 is 16 amino acids. The CDR3 protein is CASSPRTGGGYSPLHF. The DNA of the CDR3 is TGTGCCAGTAGTCCGCGGACAGGGGGCGGTTATTCACCCCTCCACTTT.